This is a list of T cell receptor beta chains from one sample in a study. TCRdb ran MiXCR on the 5' RACE reads and lists one entry per CDR3 protein. Counted here are tens of thousands of distinct CDR3 sequences, approximately 30% occurring once; the ten biggest clones make up just over 4%. Source material: tumor-infiltrating memory CD4+ T cells sorted from the breast tumor. The receptors stem from a female donor with breast cancer. The CDR3 runs from the conserved cysteine through the conserved F or W. A D gene is named only where the DNA matches it firmly. Size values are once, few and many counts, or a class for expanded clones, and some rows have none.

clone_size: few; j_call: TRBJ2-5; d_call: .; v_call: TRBV29-1; cdr3_nt: TGCAGCGTGCGGGACGGACAAGAGACCCAGTACTTC; cdr3_aa: CSVRDGQETQYF
clone_size: .; j_call: TRBJ2-7; d_call: .; v_call: TRBV6-5; cdr3_nt: TGTGCCAGACCTAAATCGGCCGGACGGCCTTGGTACTTC; cdr3_aa: CARPKSAGRPWYF
clone_size: .; j_call: TRBJ2-1; d_call: .; v_call: TRBV7-2; cdr3_nt: TGTGCCAGACAAGGGGGAGGCTACTACAATGAGCAGTTCTTC; cdr3_aa: CARQGGGYYNEQFF
clone_size: many; j_call: TRBJ2-1; d_call: .; v_call: TRBV5-1; cdr3_nt: TGCGCCAGCAGAACGGAGGCCGCGCGAAATGAGCAGTTCTTC; cdr3_aa: CASRTEAARNEQFF
clone_size: .; j_call: TRBJ1-4; d_call: .; v_call: TRBV29-1; cdr3_nt: TGCAGCGTTGCCCCACCGGGCCCTAATGAAAAACTGTTTTTT; cdr3_aa: CSVAPPGPNEKLFF
clone_size: .; j_call: TRBJ2-1; d_call: .; v_call: TRBV7-3; cdr3_nt: TGTGCCAGCAGCTTACAGGGTTATGAGCAGTTCTTC; cdr3_aa: CASSLQGYEQFF
clone_size: .; j_call: TRBJ2-1; d_call: TRBD2; v_call: TRBV12-3/TRBV12-4; cdr3_nt: TGTGCCAGCAGTTTTCGTAGCGGGGGGGAAAATGAGCAGTTCTTC; cdr3_aa: CASSFRSGGENEQFF
clone_size: .; j_call: TRBJ1-6; d_call: .; v_call: TRBV15; cdr3_nt: TGTGCCACCAGCAGCAAGGCCTGGGCTAATTCACCCCTCCACTTT; cdr3_aa: CATSSKAWANSPLHF
clone_size: .; j_call: TRBJ2-2; d_call: .; v_call: TRBV10-1; cdr3_nt: TGCGCCAGCAGTGAGTCGGGCCAGTACACCGGGGAGCTGTTTTTT; cdr3_aa: CASSESGQYTGELFF
clone_size: few; j_call: TRBJ2-1; d_call: .; v_call: TRBV7-9; cdr3_nt: TGTGCCAGCAGCTTACCCACAGTGTCCTACAATGAGCAGTTCTTC; cdr3_aa: CASSLPTVSYNEQFF
clone_size: few; j_call: TRBJ2-3; d_call: .; v_call: TRBV7-2; cdr3_nt: TGTGCCAGCAGCCCGAATGGTGCGGGAAGCACAGATACGCAGTATTTT; cdr3_aa: CASSPNGAGSTDTQYF
clone_size: .; j_call: TRBJ2-3; d_call: .; v_call: TRBV5-6; cdr3_nt: TGTGCCAGCAGCTTCCGGAGCGGGTGGAGGTCAGATACGCAGTATTTT; cdr3_aa: CASSFRSGWRSDTQYF
clone_size: .; j_call: TRBJ2-2; d_call: .; v_call: TRBV5-5; cdr3_nt: TGTGCCAGCAGCTTGGGACTACGGAACACCGGGGAGCTGTTTTTT; cdr3_aa: CASSLGLRNTGELFF
clone_size: few; j_call: TRBJ2-7; d_call: .; v_call: TRBV20-1; cdr3_nt: TGCAGTGCTATGGGGGAATCCTACGAGCAGTACTTC; cdr3_aa: CSAMGESYEQYF
clone_size: few; j_call: TRBJ2-7; d_call: .; v_call: TRBV7-9; cdr3_nt: TGTGCCAGCAGTGAGCGCTCCAGCGAGCAGTACTTC; cdr3_aa: CASSERSSEQYF
clone_size: .; j_call: TRBJ2-2; d_call: .; v_call: TRBV6-5; cdr3_nt: TGTGCCAGCAGTTACGAGACGTCGAACACCGGGGAGCTGTTTTTT; cdr3_aa: CASSYETSNTGELFF
clone_size: .; j_call: TRBJ1-2; d_call: .; v_call: TRBV7-2; cdr3_nt: TGTGCCAGCAGCTTCACAGGGTGGGATGGCTACACCTTC; cdr3_aa: CASSFTGWDGYTF
clone_size: .; j_call: TRBJ2-5; d_call: TRBD2; v_call: TRBV4-3; cdr3_nt: TGCGCCAGCAGCCAAGATGGTAGCGGGAGCACGAAGACCCAGTACTTC; cdr3_aa: CASSQDGSGSTKTQYF
clone_size: .; j_call: TRBJ2-7; d_call: .; v_call: TRBV5-6; cdr3_nt: TGTACCAGCAGCTTGGCCACAGGGTCCCACGAGCAGTACTTC; cdr3_aa: CTSSLATGSHEQYF
clone_size: few; j_call: TRBJ1-5; d_call: .; v_call: TRBV5-1; cdr3_nt: TGCGCCAGCAGTTCAGATAGCAATCAGCCCCAGCATTTT; cdr3_aa: CASSSDSNQPQHF
clone_size: .; j_call: TRBJ2-5; d_call: TRBD2; v_call: TRBV28; cdr3_nt: TGTGCCAGCAGTATCTCCTCCGGGGGGATTGAAGAGACCCAGTACTTC; cdr3_aa: CASSISSGGIEETQYF
clone_size: few; j_call: TRBJ2-7; d_call: TRBD1; v_call: TRBV10-3; cdr3_nt: TGTGCCATCAACCCCGGGACAGGACGAGACGAGCAGTACTTC; cdr3_aa: CAINPGTGRDEQYF
clone_size: few; j_call: TRBJ2-1; d_call: .; v_call: TRBV24-1; cdr3_nt: TGTGCCACCAGGGGACCCCTCGATGAGCAGTTCTTC; cdr3_aa: CATRGPLDEQFF
clone_size: many; j_call: TRBJ2-1; d_call: .; v_call: TRBV5-1; cdr3_nt: TGCGCCAGCAGCTTGGATCAGGGGCCTAATGAGCAGTTCTTC; cdr3_aa: CASSLDQGPNEQFF
clone_size: .; j_call: TRBJ2-1; d_call: TRBD1; v_call: TRBV6-1; cdr3_nt: TGTGCCAGCAAGCTGGGACAGCTTTCTAACTCCTACAATGAGCAGTTCTTC; cdr3_aa: CASKLGQLSNSYNEQFF
clone_size: few; j_call: TRBJ2-5; d_call: .; v_call: TRBV7-9; cdr3_nt: TGTGCCAGCAGCTTGGCAGCGGGTAGTACGGAGACCCAGTACTTC; cdr3_aa: CASSLAAGSTETQYF
clone_size: few; j_call: TRBJ2-7; d_call: TRBD1; v_call: TRBV27; cdr3_nt: TGTGCCAGCAGTTTATTAGGGGGCGCGACCGAGCAGTACTTC; cdr3_aa: CASSLLGGATEQYF
clone_size: many; j_call: TRBJ1-1; d_call: .; v_call: TRBV20-1; cdr3_nt: TGCAGTGCTCCAACCGGGTCCCTGGGGACTGAAGCTTTCTTT; cdr3_aa: CSAPTGSLGTEAFF
clone_size: many; j_call: TRBJ2-7; d_call: TRBD2; v_call: TRBV12-3/TRBV12-4; cdr3_nt: TGTGCCAGCAGGAGAGCGGGAGTGGGTTACGAGCAGTACTTC; cdr3_aa: CASRRAGVGYEQYF
clone_size: .; j_call: TRBJ2-2; d_call: TRBD1; v_call: TRBV5-1; cdr3_nt: TGCGCCAGCAGCCCGGACAGGGTGGGAGTTTTCGCCGGGGAGCTGTTTTTT; cdr3_aa: CASSPDRVGVFAGELFF
clone_size: .; j_call: TRBJ2-1; d_call: TRBD2; v_call: TRBV5-1; cdr3_nt: TGCGCCAGCAGCTTGGCCCCGGGAGGGATCGATGAGCAGTTCTTC; cdr3_aa: CASSLAPGGIDEQFF
clone_size: few; j_call: TRBJ1-2; d_call: .; v_call: TRBV9; cdr3_nt: TGTGCCAGCAAGGAGGGCTACACCTTC; cdr3_aa: CASKEGYTF
clone_size: .; j_call: TRBJ2-3; d_call: .; v_call: TRBV20-1; cdr3_nt: TGCAGTGCTAGAGATTATGGCAGCGGCACAGATACGCAGTATTTT; cdr3_aa: CSARDYGSGTDTQYF
clone_size: .; j_call: TRBJ2-5; d_call: .; v_call: TRBV20-1; cdr3_nt: TGCAGTGCTAGAGATTTAGGGAATTTGGGAGAGACCCAGTACTTC; cdr3_aa: CSARDLGNLGETQYF
clone_size: few; j_call: TRBJ2-5; d_call: TRBD2; v_call: TRBV28; cdr3_nt: TGTGCCAGCAGTACGGGAGGTCAAGAGACCCAGTACTTC; cdr3_aa: CASSTGGQETQYF
clone_size: many; j_call: TRBJ1-1; d_call: .; v_call: TRBV20-1; cdr3_nt: TGCAGTGCTAGAGATCAATTGGCCAAGTCAGCTTTCTTT; cdr3_aa: CSARDQLAKSAFF
clone_size: .; j_call: TRBJ2-7; d_call: .; v_call: TRBV21-1; cdr3_nt: TGTGCCAGCAGCAAAGTTAACGGCAGGATTTACGAGCAGTACTTC; cdr3_aa: CASSKVNGRIYEQYF
clone_size: few; j_call: TRBJ1-4; d_call: .; v_call: TRBV6-1; cdr3_nt: TGTGCCAGCAGTCTCGGCCAGGGTGAAAAACTGTTTTTT; cdr3_aa: CASSLGQGEKLFF
clone_size: .; j_call: TRBJ1-2; d_call: .; v_call: TRBV20-1; cdr3_nt: TGCAGTGCTAAGACAGTTAGTGACTACACCTTC; cdr3_aa: CSAKTVSDYTF
clone_size: .; j_call: TRBJ1-1; d_call: .; v_call: TRBV29-1; cdr3_nt: TGCAGCGGCGGGGACCTGAACACTGAAGCTTTCTTT; cdr3_aa: CSGGDLNTEAFF
clone_size: once; j_call: TRBJ1-6; d_call: .; v_call: TRBV15; cdr3_nt: TGTGCCACCAGCAGAGCAGGGGCCTATTCACCCCTCCACTTT; cdr3_aa: CATSRAGAYSPLHF
clone_size: .; j_call: TRBJ1-6; d_call: .; v_call: TRBV9; cdr3_nt: TGTGCCAGCAGCGCAGGGGTCGATAATTCACCCCTCCACTTT; cdr3_aa: CASSAGVDNSPLHF
clone_size: few; j_call: TRBJ2-1; d_call: TRBD1; v_call: TRBV5-5; cdr3_nt: TGTGCCAGCAGCCCAACGGGACAGGGGGCAAATGAGCAGTTCTTC; cdr3_aa: CASSPTGQGANEQFF
clone_size: .; j_call: TRBJ2-3; d_call: .; v_call: TRBV11-3; cdr3_nt: TGTGCCAGCAGCTTAGAGGGCAGTTACACAGATACGCAGTATTTT; cdr3_aa: CASSLEGSYTDTQYF
clone_size: .; j_call: TRBJ2-1; d_call: .; v_call: TRBV30; cdr3_nt: TGTGCCTGCCTGGCGAGCTCCTACAATGAGCAGTCCTTC; cdr3_aa: CACLASSYNEQSF
clone_size: many; j_call: TRBJ2-2; d_call: .; v_call: TRBV9; cdr3_nt: TGTGCCAGCAGCGTAGAGGGTCACGGCGTTAGCGGGGAGCTGTTTTTT; cdr3_aa: CASSVEGHGVSGELFF
clone_size: .; j_call: TRBJ2-5; d_call: .; v_call: TRBV24-1; cdr3_nt: TGTGCCACCAGTGATTACGAGGCAGGGAAAGAGACCCAGTACTTC; cdr3_aa: CATSDYEAGKETQYF
clone_size: .; j_call: TRBJ1-1; d_call: TRBD1; v_call: TRBV7-3; cdr3_nt: TGTGCCAGCAGCCCGGGACAGCACACTGAAGCTTTCTTT; cdr3_aa: CASSPGQHTEAFF
clone_size: few; j_call: TRBJ2-5; d_call: .; v_call: TRBV12-3/TRBV12-4; cdr3_nt: TGTGCCAGCAGTTTTGATGGTGGAGAGACCCAGTACTTC; cdr3_aa: CASSFDGGETQYF
clone_size: .; j_call: TRBJ1-1; d_call: TRBD1; v_call: TRBV20-1; cdr3_nt: TGCAGTGCTAGAGAGACAGGGGGTAACACTGAAGCTTTCTTT; cdr3_aa: CSARETGGNTEAFF
clone_size: .; j_call: TRBJ1-6; d_call: TRBD1; v_call: TRBV5-1; cdr3_nt: TGCGCCAGCAGCTTACCCGACAGGGGATCACCCCTCCACTTT; cdr3_aa: CASSLPDRGSPLHF